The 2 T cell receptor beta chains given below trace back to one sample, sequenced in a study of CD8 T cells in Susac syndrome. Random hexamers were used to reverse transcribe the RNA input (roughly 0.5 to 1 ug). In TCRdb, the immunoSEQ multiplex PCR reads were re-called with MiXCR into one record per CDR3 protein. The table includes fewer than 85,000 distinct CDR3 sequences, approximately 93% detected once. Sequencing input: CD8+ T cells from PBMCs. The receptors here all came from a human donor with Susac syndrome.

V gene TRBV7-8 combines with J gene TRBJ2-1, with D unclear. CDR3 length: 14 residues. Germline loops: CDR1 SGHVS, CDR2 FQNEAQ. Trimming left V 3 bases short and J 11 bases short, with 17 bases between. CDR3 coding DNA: TGTGCCAGCAGCTTGCAGGACCAGGATAGGAAGCAGTTCTTC. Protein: CASSLQDQDRKQFF.

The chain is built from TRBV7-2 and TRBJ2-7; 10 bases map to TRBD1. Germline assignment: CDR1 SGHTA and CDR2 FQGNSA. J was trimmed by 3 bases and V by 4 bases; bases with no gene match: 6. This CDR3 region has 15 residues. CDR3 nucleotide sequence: TGTGCCAGCAGCTCAATGACAGGGGGCGGCTACGAGCAGTACTTC. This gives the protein CASSSMTGGGYEQYF.